This T cell receptor (beta chain) is drawn from a study of cytomegalovirus exposure and HLA in healthy donors. Study findings and constraints: Associated with cytomegalovirus, according to the listing, were fewer than 200 TCR beta chains.

As to this clone: Its antigen is as yet unknown.

PCR was performed using 60 Vbeta and 13 Jbeta primers. TCRdb's copy holds only in-frame clones and misses some; the assay was immunoSEQ multiplex PCR. The sample holds about 120,000 clones; around four fifths are singletons and the top ten take around 20%. J lost 6 bases, V lost 1 base, and 9 bases had no gene match. Germline V CDR1 and CDR2: LNHNV, YYDKDF (reference sequence). This CDR3 region has 17 residues. This TCR was recovered from a young man in good health and CMV-seropositive. The chain joins TRBV15 to TRBJ2-1; 10 bases match TRBD1. What was sequenced was PBMCs. The CDR3 loop reads CATSRASWDRGGNEQFF. The DNA for the CDR3 is TGTGCCACCAGCAGAGCCTCGTGGGACAGGGGTGGCAATGAGCAGTTCTTC.